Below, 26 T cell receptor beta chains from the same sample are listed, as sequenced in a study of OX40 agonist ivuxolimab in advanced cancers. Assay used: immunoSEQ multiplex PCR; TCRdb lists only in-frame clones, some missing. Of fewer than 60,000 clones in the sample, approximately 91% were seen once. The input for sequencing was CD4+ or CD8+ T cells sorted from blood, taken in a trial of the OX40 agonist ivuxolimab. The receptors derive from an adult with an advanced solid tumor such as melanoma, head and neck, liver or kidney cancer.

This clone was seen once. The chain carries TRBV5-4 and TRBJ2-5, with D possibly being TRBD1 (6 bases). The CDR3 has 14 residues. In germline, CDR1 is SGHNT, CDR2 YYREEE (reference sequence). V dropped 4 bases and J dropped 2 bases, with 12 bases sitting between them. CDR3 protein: CASSNRDTQETQYF. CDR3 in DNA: TGTGCCAGCAGCAACCGGGACACACAAGAGACCCAGTACTTC. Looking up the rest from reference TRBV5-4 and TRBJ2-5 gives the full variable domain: ETGVTQSPTHLIKTRGQQVTLRCSSQSGHNTVSWYQQALGQGPQFIFQYYREEENGRGNFPPRFSGLQFPNYSSELNVNALELDDSALYLCASSNRDTQETQYFGPGTRLLVL.

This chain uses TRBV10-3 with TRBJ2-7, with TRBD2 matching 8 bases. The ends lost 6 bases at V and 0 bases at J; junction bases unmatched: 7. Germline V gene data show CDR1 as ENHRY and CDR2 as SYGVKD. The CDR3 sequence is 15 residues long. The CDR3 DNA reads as TGTGCCATCAGCGACTTTCTAGCGGGCTCCTACGAGCAGTACTTC. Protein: CAISDFLAGSYEQYF.

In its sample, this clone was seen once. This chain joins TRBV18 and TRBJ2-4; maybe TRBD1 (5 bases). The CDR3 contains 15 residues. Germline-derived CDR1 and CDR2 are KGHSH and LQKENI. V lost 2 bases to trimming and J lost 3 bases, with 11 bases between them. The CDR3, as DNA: TGTGCCAGCTCACCAGATACAGGTGTCAAAAACATTCAGTACTTC. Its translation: CASSPDTGVKNIQYF.

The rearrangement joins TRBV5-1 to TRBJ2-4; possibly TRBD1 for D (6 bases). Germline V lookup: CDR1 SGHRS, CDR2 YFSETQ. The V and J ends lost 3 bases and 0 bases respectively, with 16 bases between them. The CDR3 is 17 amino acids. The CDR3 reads CASSSRTDLGAKNIQYF. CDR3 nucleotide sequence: TGCGCCAGCAGCTCCCGGACAGACTTGGGAGCCAAAAACATTCAGTACTTC.

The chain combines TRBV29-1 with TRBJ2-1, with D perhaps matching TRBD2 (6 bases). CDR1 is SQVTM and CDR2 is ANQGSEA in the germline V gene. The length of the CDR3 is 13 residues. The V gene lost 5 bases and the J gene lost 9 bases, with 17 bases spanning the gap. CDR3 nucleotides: TGCAGCGTTCCCCCGACTAGTGCCGTTGAGCAGTTCTTC. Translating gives CSVPPTSAVEQFF.

The DNA for the CDR3 is TGTGCCAGCAGTTCGACAGGAGGGCCCCCCGGGGAGCTGTTTTTT. It specifies CASSSTGGPPGELFF. This chain connects TRBV28 to TRBJ2-2; the D gene could be TRBD1 or TRBD2 (6 bases each). V was cut by 4 bases and J by 6 bases, with 15 bases left in between. The CDR3 sequence is 15 residues long. CDR1 and CDR2 from the germline V gene are MDHEN and SYDVKM.

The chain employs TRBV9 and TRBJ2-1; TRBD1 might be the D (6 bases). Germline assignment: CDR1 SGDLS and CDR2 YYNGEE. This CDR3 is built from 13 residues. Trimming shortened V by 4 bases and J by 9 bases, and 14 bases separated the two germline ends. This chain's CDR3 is CASSPEQGREQFF. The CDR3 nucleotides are TGTGCCAGCAGCCCCGAACAGGGTCGTGAGCAGTTCTTC. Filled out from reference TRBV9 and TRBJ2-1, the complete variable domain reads DSGVTQTPKHLITATGQRVTLRCSPRSGDLSVYWYQQSLDQGLQFLIQYYNGEERAKGNILERFSAQQFPDLHSELNLSSLELGDSALYFCASSPEQGREQFFGPGTRLTVL.

The CDR3 here is CASSPSGGRSYNEQFF. In DNA, the CDR3 is TGTGCCAGCAGCCCCAGCGGGGGCAGGAGCTACAATGAGCAGTTCTTC. The chain couples TRBV13 to TRBJ2-1; 8 bases are a match to TRBD2. Germline assignment: CDR1 PRHDT and CDR2 FYEKMQ (reference sequence). The CDR3 spans 16 residues. V shed 5 bases and J 3 bases; nucleotides not matched to a gene: 9.

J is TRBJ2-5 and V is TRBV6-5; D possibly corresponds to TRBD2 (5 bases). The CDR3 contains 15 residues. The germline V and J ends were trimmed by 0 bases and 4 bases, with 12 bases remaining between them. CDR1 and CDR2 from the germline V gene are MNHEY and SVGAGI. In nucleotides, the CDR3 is TGTGCCAGCAGTTACTCTTACGCCCGGGGAGAGACCCAGTACTTC. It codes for CASSYSYARGETQYF.

This chain's CDR3 is CASSFGPRYRKNSRVNTEAFF. CDR3 DNA sequence: TGTGCCAGCAGTTTCGGGCCTAGGTACAGGAAAAATTCGAGGGTTAACACTGAAGCTTTCTTT. The J gene is TRBJ1-1, the V gene TRBV28, with D perhaps TRBD1 (5 bases). Germline CDR1 reads MDHEN; CDR2 reads SYDVKM. The CDR3 has 21 amino acids. V lost 3 bases and J lost 2, with 31 bases in between. Using reference TRBV28 and TRBJ1-1 for the parts outside the CDR3, the full variable domain is DVKVTQSSRYLVKRTGEKVFLECVQDMDHENMFWYRQDPGLGLRLIYFSYDVKMKEKGDIPEGYSVSREKKERFSLILESASTNQTSMYLCASSFGPRYRKNSRVNTEAFFGQGTRLTVV.

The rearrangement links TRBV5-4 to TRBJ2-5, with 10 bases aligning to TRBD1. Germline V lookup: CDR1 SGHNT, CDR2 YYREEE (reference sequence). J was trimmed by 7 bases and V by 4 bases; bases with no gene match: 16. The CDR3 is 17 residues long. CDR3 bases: TGTGCCAGCAGCGCTCCGGGACAGGGGCCTCTGGGGGGGACCCAGTACTTC. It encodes CASSAPGQGPLGGTQYF.

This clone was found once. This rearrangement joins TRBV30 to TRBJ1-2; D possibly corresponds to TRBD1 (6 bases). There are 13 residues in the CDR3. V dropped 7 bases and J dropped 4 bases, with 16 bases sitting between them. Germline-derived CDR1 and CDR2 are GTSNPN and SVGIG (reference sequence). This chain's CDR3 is CALRTDLFYGYTF. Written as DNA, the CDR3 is TGTGCCTTGAGGACAGACCTCTTCTATGGCTACACCTTC. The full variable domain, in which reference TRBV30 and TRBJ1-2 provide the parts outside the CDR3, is SQTIHQWPATLVQPVGSPLSLECTVEGTSNPNLYWYRQAAGRGLQLLFYSVGIGQISSEVPQNLSASRPQDRQFILSSKKLLLSDSGFYLCALRTDLFYGYTFGSGTRLTVV.

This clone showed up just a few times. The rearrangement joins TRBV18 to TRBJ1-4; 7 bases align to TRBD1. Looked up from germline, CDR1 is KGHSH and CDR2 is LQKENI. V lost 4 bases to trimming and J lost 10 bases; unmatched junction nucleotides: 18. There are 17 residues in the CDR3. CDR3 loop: CASSLGFNRGLLGKLFF. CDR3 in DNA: TGTGCCAGCTCACTGGGCTTCAACAGGGGCTTACTGGGAAAACTGTTTTTT.

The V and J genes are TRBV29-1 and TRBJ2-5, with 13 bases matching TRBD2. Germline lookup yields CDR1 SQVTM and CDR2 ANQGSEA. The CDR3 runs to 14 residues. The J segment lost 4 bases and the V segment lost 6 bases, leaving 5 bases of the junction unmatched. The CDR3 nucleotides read TGCAGCGTGGGGGGACTAGCGGGACTAGAGACCCAGTACTTC. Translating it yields CSVGGLAGLETQYF.

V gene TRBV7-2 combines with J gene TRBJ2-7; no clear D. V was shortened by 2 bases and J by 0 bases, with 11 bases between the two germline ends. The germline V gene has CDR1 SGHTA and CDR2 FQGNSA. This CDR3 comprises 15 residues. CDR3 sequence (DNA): TGTGCCAGCAGCTTATTCCCGCCGAGCTCCTACGAGCAGTACTTC. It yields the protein CASSLFPPSSYEQYF.

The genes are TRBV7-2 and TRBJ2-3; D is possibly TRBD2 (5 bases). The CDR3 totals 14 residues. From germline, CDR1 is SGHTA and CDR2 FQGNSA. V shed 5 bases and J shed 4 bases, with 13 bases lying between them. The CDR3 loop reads CASSPGGAADTQYF. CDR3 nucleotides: TGTGCCAGCAGCCCAGGCGGAGCGGCAGATACGCAGTATTTT.

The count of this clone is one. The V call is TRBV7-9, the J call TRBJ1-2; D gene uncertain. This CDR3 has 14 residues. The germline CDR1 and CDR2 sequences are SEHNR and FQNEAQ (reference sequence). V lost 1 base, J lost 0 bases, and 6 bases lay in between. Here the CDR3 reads CASSLEETNYGYTF. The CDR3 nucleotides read TGTGCCAGCAGCTTAGAGGAGACTAACTATGGCTACACCTTC. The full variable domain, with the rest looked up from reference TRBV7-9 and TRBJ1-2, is DTGVSQNPRHKITKRGQNVTFRCDPISEHNRLYWYRQTLGQGPEFLTYFQNEAQLEKSRLLSDRFSAERPKGSFSTLEIQRTEQGDSAMYLCASSLEETNYGYTFGSGTRLTVV.

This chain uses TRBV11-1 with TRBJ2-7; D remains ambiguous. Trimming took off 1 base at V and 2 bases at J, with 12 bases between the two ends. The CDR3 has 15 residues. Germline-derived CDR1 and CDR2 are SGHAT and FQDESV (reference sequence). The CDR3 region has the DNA TGTGCCAGCAGCTTAGGGCGGTCCCTAACCTACGAGCAGTACTTC. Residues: CASSLGRSLTYEQYF.

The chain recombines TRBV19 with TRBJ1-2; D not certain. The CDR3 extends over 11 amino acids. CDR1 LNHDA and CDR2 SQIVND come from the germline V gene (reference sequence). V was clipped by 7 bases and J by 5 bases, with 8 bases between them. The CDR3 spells CASKGSYGYTF. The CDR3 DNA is TGTGCCAGTAAAGGCTCGTATGGCTACACCTTC.

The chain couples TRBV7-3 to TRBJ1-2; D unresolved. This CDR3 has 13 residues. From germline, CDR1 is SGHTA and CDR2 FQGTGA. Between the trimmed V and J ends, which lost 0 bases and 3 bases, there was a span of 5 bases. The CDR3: CASSLTRDYGYTF. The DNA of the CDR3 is TGTGCCAGCAGCTTAACGAGGGACTATGGCTACACCTTC.

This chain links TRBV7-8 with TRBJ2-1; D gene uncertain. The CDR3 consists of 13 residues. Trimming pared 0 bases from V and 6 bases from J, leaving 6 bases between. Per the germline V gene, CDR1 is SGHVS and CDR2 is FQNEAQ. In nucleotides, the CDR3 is TGTGCCAGCAGCTTAGCGCATAGCAATGAGCAGTTCTTC. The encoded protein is CASSLAHSNEQFF.

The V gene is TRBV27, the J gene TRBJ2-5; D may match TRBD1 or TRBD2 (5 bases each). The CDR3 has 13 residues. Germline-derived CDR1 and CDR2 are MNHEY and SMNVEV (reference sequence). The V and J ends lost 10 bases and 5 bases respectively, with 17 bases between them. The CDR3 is CATARVGAETQYF. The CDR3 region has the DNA TGTGCCACCGCCCGGGTCGGGGCTGAGACCCAGTACTTC.

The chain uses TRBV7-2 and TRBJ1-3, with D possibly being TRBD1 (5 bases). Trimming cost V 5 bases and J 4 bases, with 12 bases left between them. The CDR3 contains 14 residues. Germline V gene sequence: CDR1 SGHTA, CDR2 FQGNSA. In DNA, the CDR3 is TGTGCCAGCAGCCTTGGGACTCTCGGAAACACCATATATTTT. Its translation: CASSLGTLGNTIYF.

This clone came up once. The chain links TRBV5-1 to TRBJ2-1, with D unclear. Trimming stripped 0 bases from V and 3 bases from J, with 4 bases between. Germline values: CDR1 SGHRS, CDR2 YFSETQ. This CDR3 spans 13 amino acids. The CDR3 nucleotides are TGCGCCAGCAGCTTGGGGGACTACAATGAGCAGTTCTTC. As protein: CASSLGDYNEQFF.

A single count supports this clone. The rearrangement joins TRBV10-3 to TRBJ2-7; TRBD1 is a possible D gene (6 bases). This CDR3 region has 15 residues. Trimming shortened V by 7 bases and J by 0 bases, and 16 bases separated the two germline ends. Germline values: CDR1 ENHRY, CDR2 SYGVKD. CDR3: CAITKETGSSYEQYF. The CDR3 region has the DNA TGTGCCATCACCAAAGAGACAGGATCCTCCTACGAGCAGTACTTC.

CDR3 loop: CASSPRGLADQETQYF. The CDR3 DNA is TGTGCCAGCTCACCACGGGGACTAGCGGATCAAGAGACCCAGTACTTC. This sequence joins TRBV18 and TRBJ2-5, with 11 bases fitting TRBD2. The CDR3 loop spans 16 amino acids. Trimming removed 1 base from V and 2 bases from J; junction bases left unmatched: 3. Per the germline V gene, CDR1 is KGHSH and CDR2 is LQKENI.